This is a list of T cell receptor beta chains from one sample in a study of CD8+ T cells in alopecia areata. Some clones are missing from TCRdb's copy, which holds only in-frame ones; the method was immunoSEQ multiplex PCR. The data hold some 180,000 clones, with 40% to 65% observed a single time. The source was CD8+ T cells sorted from blood, collected around week 54, from a patient treated with tofacitinib. Source of these receptors: a human donor with alopecia areata. Both conserved end residues are trimmed from each CDR3. D genes are given only for firm matches.

14	TRBD1	TRBV29-1	TRBJ1-1	SVSGTDEGMYTEAF
14	TRBD2	TRBV27	TRBJ2-2	ASSFLAGENTGELF
14	-	TRBV29-1	TRBJ2-3	SVEGTTSKGTDTQY
12	-	TRBV29-1	TRBJ1-1	SYTPRAGNTEAF
9	-	TRBV29-1	TRBJ1-2	SVEDLDGYT
16	-	TRBV7-8	TRBJ2-1	ASSFWDLSGPGSDEQF
15	TRBD2	TRBV5-1	TRBJ2-1	ASSPGGLVRAYNEQF
15	-	TRBV5-6	TRBJ2-6	ASSGWTVSSGANVLT
11	-	TRBV30	TRBJ1-1	AWSHDSNTEAF
13	-	TRBV5-1	TRBJ2-7	ASSLATGYDYEQY
14	-	TRBV13	TRBJ1-1	ASSLLGGGEAAEAF
13	-	TRBV19	TRBJ2-6	ASSIGGAGANVLT
15	TRBD1	TRBV10-3	TRBJ2-6	AILETGVRSGANVLT
10	-	TRBV7-9	TRBJ1-1	ASSRDTLEAF
11	-	TRBV18	TRBJ2-5	ASSPPQQETQY
12	-	TRBV4-1	-	ASSQGYRVSEQY
13	-	TRBV30	TRBJ1-2	AWRIPPHVLYGYT
13	-	TRBV7-8	TRBJ2-1	ASSYEGWRALEPF
8	-	TRBV20-1	TRBJ2-1	SALGDEQF
12	TRBD2	TRBV18	TRBJ2-7	ASSTSGGAREQY
12	-	TRBV2	TRBJ1-1	ASSEAPGNTEAF
12	-	TRBV2	TRBJ2-7	ASRATQGGYEQY
15	-	TRBV10-2	TRBJ1-2	ASSEFLGGKGGYGYT
11	-	TRBV29-1	TRBJ2-7	SVAGGLTYEQY
12	TRBD1	TRBV6-5	TRBJ2-7	ASSQRDRGYEQY
12	-	TRBV7-9	TRBJ1-1	ASSFAQGGTEAF
9	-	TRBV30	TRBJ2-3	AQEAADTQY
13	-	TRBV4-1	TRBJ2-7	ASSQDSGGTYEQY
14	-	TRBV6-5	TRBJ1-1	ASSYSRGGMNTEAF
13	TRBD1	TRBV19	TRBJ2-7	ASSWRDREPYEQY
14	TRBD1	TRBV14	TRBJ2-1	ASSHSDRGLRNEQF